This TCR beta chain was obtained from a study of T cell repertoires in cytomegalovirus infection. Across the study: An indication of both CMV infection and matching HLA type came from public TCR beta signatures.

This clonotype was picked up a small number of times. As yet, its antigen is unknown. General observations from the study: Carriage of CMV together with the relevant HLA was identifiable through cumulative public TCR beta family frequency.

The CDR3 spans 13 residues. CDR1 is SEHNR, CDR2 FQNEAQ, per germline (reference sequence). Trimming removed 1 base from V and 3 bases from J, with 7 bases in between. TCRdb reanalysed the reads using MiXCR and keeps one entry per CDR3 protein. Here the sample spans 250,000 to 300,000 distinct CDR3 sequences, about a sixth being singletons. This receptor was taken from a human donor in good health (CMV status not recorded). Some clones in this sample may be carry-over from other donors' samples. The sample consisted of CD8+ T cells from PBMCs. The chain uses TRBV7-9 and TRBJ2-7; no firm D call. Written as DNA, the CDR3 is TGTGCCAGCAGCTTAGAACCCCGCTACGAGCAGTACTTC. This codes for CASSLEPRYEQYF.